These 9 T cell receptor beta chains originate from one sample sequenced in a study of patients and donors after allogeneic stem cell transplantation. One entry per CDR3 protein results from TCRdb running MiXCR on the RT-PCR reads. The data show about 960,000 distinct CDR3 sequences, about a sixth seen once. The sequenced material came from blood, either unsorted or a sorted T cell fraction (not recorded which). These receptors were obtained from a human donor who was either an allogeneic HSCT recipient or a stem cell or donor lymphocyte infusion donor (not recorded which). It is not recorded whose cells these are; they may come from a transplant donor.

Worth noting for this clonotype: Being one base from a much bigger clone, this may be a read error. The chain joins TRBV5-5 to TRBJ1-1, with D perhaps matching TRBD1 (5 bases). The CDR3 runs to 14 residues. Germline-derived CDR1 and CDR2 are SGHKS and YYEKEE (reference sequence). The CDR3 here is CARSLAGGQTEAFF. CDR3 nucleotide sequence: TGTGCCAGAAGCTTGGCCGGGGGTCAAACTGAAGCTTTCTTT.

This chain connects TRBV20-1 to TRBJ2-7; TRBD1 agrees at 10 bases. The V gene end was trimmed by 6 bases and the J gene end by 6 bases; junction bases not matched to a gene: 5. Germline V gene sequence: CDR1 DFQATT, CDR2 SNEGSKA (reference sequence). The CDR3 consists of 12 residues. The CDR3 DNA reads TGCAGTGCGAGACAGGGGGCCCCCGAGCAGTACTTC. It codes for CSARQGAPEQYF.

This clonotype was picked up a small number of times. One junction end does not reproduce the germline sequence, and a read error may be involved. This chain joins TRBV7-3 and TRBJ1-1; 7 bases align to TRBD1. The germline V gene encodes CDR1 SGHTA and CDR2 FQGTGA. The CDR3 runs 13 residues. CDR3 residues: CASSIDRAQEAFF. CDR3 in DNA: TGTGCCAGCAGCATCGACAGGGCCCAGGAAGCTTTTTTT.

This clonotype was counted between two and nine times. The chain links TRBV7-2 to TRBJ1-3, with D perhaps matching TRBD1 (5 bases). Germline V gives CDR1 SGHTA, CDR2 FQGNSA. The CDR3 extends over 16 amino acids. Trimming removed 0 bases from V and 4 bases from J, with 13 bases in between. The CDR3 bases are TGTGCCAGCAGCTTAGCGCTCAGGGTACAAGGAAACACCATATATTTT. It specifies CASSLALRVQGNTIYF. Full variable domain (remainder filled in from reference TRBV7-2 and TRBJ1-3): GAGVSQSPSNKVTEKGKDVELRCDPISGHTALYWYRQSLGQGLEFLIYFQGNSAPDKSGLPSDRFSAERTGGSVSTLTIQRTQQEDSAVYLCASSLALRVQGNTIYFGEGSWLTVV.

This clonotype was counted between two and nine times. The gene calls are TRBV10-3 and TRBJ1-2; D perhaps matches TRBD1 (6 bases). The V and J ends lost 2 bases and 6 bases respectively, with 13 bases between them. The CDR3 is made up of 14 amino acids. Per germline, CDR1 ENHRY and CDR2 SYGVKD. CDR3 residues: CAISEPGAGDGYTF. Written as DNA, the CDR3 is TGTGCCATCAGTGAGCCTGGAGCAGGGGATGGCTACACCTTC.

This clonotype was counted a few times. The V and J genes are TRBV7-3 and TRBJ2-1; D tentatively fits TRBD1 or TRBD2 (5 bases each). Germline assignment: CDR1 SGHTA and CDR2 FQGTGA. V was shortened by 4 bases and J by 6 bases, with 16 bases between the two germline ends. CDR3 length equals 15 residues. The CDR3 spells CASSSPGPKANEQFF. The CDR3 DNA is TGTGCCAGCAGCTCCCCGGGACCCAAGGCCAATGAGCAGTTCTTC.

This sequence joins TRBV2 and TRBJ2-7; D is possibly TRBD2 (5 bases). Germline CDR1 SNHLY, CDR2 FYNNEI. This CDR3 is 11 amino acids long. The germline V and J ends were trimmed by 4 bases and 9 bases, with 10 bases remaining between them. CDR3 DNA sequence: TGTGCCAGCAGTGCCCGAGAGGGGCAGTACTTC. Its translation is CASSAREGQYF.

This chain joins TRBV5-6 and TRBJ1-2; D call uncertain. The V end lost 1 base, the J end lost 1 base, and 5 bases lay between the germline ends. There are 13 residues in the CDR3. Germline CDR1 SGHDT, CDR2 YYEEEE. CDR3 coding DNA: TGTGCCAGCAGCTTGATTCTTAACTATGGCTACACCTTC. This sequence encodes CASSLILNYGYTF.

This clonotype occurred a few times. V gene TRBV29-1 combines with J gene TRBJ2-1; D unclear. The CDR3 totals 11 residues. V was trimmed by 8 bases and J by 9 bases, leaving 14 bases between them. Germline V gene data show CDR1 as SQVTM and CDR2 as ANQGSEA. The CDR3 sequence is CSSRSVGEQFF. The CDR3 DNA reads as TGCAGCTCCAGATCTGTGGGTGAGCAGTTCTTC.